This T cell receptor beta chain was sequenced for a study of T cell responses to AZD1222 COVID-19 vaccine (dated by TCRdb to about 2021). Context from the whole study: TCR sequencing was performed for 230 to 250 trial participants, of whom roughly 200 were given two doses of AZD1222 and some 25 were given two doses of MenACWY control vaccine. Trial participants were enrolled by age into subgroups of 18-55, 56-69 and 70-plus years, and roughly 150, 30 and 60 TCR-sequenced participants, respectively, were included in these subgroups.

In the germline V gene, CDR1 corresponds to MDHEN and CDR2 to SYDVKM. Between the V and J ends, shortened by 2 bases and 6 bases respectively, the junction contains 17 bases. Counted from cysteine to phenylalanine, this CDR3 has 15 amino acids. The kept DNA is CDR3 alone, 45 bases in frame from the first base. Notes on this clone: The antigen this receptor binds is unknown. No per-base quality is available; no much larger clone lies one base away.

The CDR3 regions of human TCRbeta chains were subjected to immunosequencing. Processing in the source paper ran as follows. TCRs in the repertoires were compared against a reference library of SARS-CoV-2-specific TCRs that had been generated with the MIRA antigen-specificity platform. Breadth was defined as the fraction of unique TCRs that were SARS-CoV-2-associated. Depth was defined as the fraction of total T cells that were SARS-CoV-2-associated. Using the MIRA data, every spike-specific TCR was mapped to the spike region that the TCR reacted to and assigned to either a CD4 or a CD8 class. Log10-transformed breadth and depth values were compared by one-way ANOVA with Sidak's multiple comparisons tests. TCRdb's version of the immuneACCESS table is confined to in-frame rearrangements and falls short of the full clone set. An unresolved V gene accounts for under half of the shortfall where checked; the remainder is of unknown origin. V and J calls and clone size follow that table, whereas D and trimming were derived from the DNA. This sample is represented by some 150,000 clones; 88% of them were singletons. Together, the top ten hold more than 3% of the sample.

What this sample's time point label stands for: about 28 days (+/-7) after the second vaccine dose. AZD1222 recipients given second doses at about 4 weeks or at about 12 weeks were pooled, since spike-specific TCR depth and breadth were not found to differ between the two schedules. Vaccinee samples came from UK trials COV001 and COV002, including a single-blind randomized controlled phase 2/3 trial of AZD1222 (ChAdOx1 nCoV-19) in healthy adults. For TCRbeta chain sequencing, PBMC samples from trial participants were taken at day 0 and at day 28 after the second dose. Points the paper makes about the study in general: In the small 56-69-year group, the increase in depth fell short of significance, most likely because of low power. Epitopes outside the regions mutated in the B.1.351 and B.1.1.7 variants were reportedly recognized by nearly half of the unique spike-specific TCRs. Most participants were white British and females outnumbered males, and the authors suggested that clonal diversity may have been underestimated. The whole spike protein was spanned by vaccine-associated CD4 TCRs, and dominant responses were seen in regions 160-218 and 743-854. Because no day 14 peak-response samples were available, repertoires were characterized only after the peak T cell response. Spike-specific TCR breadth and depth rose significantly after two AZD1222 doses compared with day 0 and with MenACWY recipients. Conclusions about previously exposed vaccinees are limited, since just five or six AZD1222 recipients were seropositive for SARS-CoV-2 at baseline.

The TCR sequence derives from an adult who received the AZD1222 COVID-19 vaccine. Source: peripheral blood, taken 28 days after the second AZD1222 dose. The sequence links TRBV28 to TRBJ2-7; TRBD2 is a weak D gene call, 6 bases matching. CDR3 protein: CASSLGIPGGVEQYF. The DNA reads TGTGCCAGCAGTTTAGGGATCCCCGGAGGGGTCGAGCAGTACTTC.